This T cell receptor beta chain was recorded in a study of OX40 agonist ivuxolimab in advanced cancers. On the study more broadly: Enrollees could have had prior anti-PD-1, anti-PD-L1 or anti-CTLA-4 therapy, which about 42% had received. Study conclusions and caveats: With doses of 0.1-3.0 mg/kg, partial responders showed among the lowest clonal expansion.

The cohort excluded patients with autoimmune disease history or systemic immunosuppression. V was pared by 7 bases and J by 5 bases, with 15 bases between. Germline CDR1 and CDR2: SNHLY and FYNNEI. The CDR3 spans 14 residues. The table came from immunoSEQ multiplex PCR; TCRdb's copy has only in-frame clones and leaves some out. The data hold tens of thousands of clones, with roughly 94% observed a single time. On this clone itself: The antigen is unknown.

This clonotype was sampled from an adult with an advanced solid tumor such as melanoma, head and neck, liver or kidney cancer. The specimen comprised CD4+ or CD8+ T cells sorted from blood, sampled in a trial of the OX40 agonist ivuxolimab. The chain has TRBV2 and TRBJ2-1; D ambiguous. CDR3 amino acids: CASKDNRLNNEQFF. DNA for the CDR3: TGTGCCAGCAAAGATAACAGACTGAACAATGAGCAGTTCTTC.